This T cell receptor (beta chain) was identified during a study of blood T cells in healthy people across ages. Details on this clonotype: A read error may explain this, as a much larger clone is one base away.

The CDR3 covers 15 residues. Looked up from germline, CDR1 is SGHRS and CDR2 is YFSETQ. Using a J-beta primer mix together with a sample-barcoded 5' primer, a second PCR was run for about 6 to 12 cycles. Sequencing yielded, for each sample, at least 2.5 million paired-end reads carrying CDR3. TCRdb redid the calling of the 5' RACE reads with MiXCR, one entry per CDR3 protein. Seen here are 850,000 to 1,100,000 distinct CDR3 sequences, about two fifths observed once, and the top ten hold roughly 13%. The chain carries TRBV5-1 and TRBJ2-5; D call uncertain. The J call is doubtful: the DNA matches TRBJ2-7 better. The sample taken for sequencing was blood. The receptor was isolated from a man in his late teens or twenties in good health. The CDR3 spells CASTNRDTDPCEQYF. The CDR3 DNA reads as TGCGCCAGCACCAACCGTGACACTGATCCCTGCGAGCAGTACTTC.